These 9 T cell receptor beta chains originate from one sample sequenced in a study of CD8+ T cells in alopecia areata. Isolated RNA was reverse transcribed into cDNA used as the sequencing template. The assay was immunoSEQ multiplex PCR, and TCRdb's table has in-frame clones only and misses some. This table has 170,000 or so clones, about 63% appearing once. The source was CD4+ T cells sorted from blood, collected at week 0. The receptors were sampled from a human donor with alopecia areata.

DNA for the CDR3: TGTGCCAGCTCTGCCCGAGAATATGGCTACACCTTC. This codes for CASSAREYGYTF. The chain joins TRBV2 to TRBJ1-2, with D uncertain. The CDR3 loop spans 12 amino acids. V was trimmed by 8 bases and J by 5 bases, leaving 12 bases between them. Germline V gene lookup returns CDR1 SNHLY and CDR2 FYNNEI.

This clone was observed a handful of times. V is TRBV4-2 and J is TRBJ2-3; TRBD2 matches at 7 bases. The germline gives CDR1 LGHNA, CDR2 YNFKEQ. CDR3 length: 16 amino acids. V lost 0 bases, J lost 1 base, and 4 bases stayed unmatched. The CDR3 DNA follows: TGTGCCAGCAGCCAAGAAACTAGCGTGGGCACAGATACGCAGTATTTT. It codes for CASSQETSVGTDTQYF.

The chain recombines TRBV5-6 with TRBJ1-2; D is perhaps TRBD1 (5 bases). V lost 1 base, J lost 5 bases, and 12 bases lay in between. Germline CDR1 is SGHDT and CDR2 is YYEEEE. The CDR3 sequence is 14 residues long. CDR3 in DNA: TGTGCCAGCAGCTTGATAGAGGGGTCTTATGGCTACACCTTC. This translates into CASSLIEGSYGYTF.

This clone occurred a few times. This sequence joins TRBV10-3 and TRBJ1-2; 7 bases are shared with TRBD1. The J segment lost 7 bases and the V segment lost 6 bases, leaving 8 bases of the junction unmatched. Germline values: CDR1 ENHRY, CDR2 SYGVKD. The CDR3 is 13 amino acids. The CDR3 nucleotides read TGTGCCATCAGCGAAGAAGGGACAGTTGGCTACACCTTC. This translates into CAISEEGTVGYTF.

The chain uses TRBV5-6 and TRBJ1-5; TRBD1 matches at 8 bases. The germline gives CDR1 SGHDT, CDR2 YYEEEE. V dropped 9 bases and J dropped 1; count of bases not matched to a gene: 6. This CDR3 has 14 amino acids. This CDR3 is CAKSRGPSNQPQHF. The CDR3 nucleotides are TGTGCCAAGAGCAGGGGGCCGAGCAATCAGCCCCAGCATTTT.

This rearrangement joins TRBV27 to TRBJ1-5; D possibly corresponds to TRBD1 (5 bases). Per the germline V gene, CDR1 is MNHEY and CDR2 is SMNVEV (reference sequence). Between the trimmed V and J ends, which lost 4 bases and 6 bases, there was a span of 10 bases. The CDR3 consists of 13 residues. Here the CDR3 reads CASSSGSIQPQHF. As DNA, the CDR3 is TGTGCCAGCAGTTCAGGGTCCATTCAGCCCCAGCATTTT.

The genes are TRBV4-1 and TRBJ2-3; D is ambiguous. Trimming cost V 2 bases and J 2 bases, with 14 bases left between them. The CDR3 loop spans 16 amino acids. CDR1 MGHRA and CDR2 YSYEKL come from the germline V gene. CDR3 residues: CASSQSVPPYTDTQYF. Here the CDR3 DNA reads TGCGCCAGCAGCCAATCTGTGCCCCCTTACACAGATACGCAGTATTTT.

The CDR3 sequence: CAISEHRGKAEAFF. In nucleotides, the CDR3 is TGTGCCATCAGTGAACACAGGGGGAAGGCTGAAGCTTTCTTT. The gene calls are TRBV10-3 and TRBJ1-1; 8 bases are shared with TRBD1. The length of the CDR3 is 14 residues. With 3 bases clipped from V and 6 bases from J, the junction kept 6 bases outside the gene matches. CDR1 and CDR2 (germline): ENHRY, SYGVKD.

This clone was seen a handful of times. The rearrangement joins TRBV18 to TRBJ2-3, with D perhaps matching TRBD1 (6 bases). Germline lookup yields CDR1 KGHSH and CDR2 LQKENI. The length of the CDR3 is 17 residues. Trimming took 3 bases from V and 3 from J, leaving 19 bases between them. CDR3 sequence (DNA): TGTGCCAGCTCACCGATCAAGAACAGGGCCGGAACAGATACGCAGTATTTT. This gives the protein CASSPIKNRAGTDTQYF.